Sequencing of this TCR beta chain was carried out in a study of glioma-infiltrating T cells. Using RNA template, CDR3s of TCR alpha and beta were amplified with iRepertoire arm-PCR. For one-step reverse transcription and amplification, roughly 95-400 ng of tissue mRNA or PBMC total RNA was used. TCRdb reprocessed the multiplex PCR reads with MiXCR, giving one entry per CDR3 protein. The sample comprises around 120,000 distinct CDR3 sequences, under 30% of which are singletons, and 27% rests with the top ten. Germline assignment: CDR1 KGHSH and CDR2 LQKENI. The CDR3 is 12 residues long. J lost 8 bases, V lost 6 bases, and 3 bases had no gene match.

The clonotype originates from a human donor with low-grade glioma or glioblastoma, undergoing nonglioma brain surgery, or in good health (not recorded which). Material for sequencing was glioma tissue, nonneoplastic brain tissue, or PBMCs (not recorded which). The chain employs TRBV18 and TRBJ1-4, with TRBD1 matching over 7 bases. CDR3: CASSEQGEKLFF. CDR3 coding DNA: TGTGCCAGCTCGGAACAGGGGGAAAAACTGTTTTTT.